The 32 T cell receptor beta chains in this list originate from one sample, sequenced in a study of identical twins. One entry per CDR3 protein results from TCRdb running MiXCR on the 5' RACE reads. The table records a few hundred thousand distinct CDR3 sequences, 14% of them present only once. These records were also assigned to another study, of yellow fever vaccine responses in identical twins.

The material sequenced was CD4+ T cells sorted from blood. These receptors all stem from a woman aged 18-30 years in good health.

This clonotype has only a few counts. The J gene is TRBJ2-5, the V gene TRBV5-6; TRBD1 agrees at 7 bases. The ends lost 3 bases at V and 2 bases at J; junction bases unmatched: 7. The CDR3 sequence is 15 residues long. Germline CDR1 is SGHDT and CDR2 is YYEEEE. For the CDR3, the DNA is TGTGCCAGCAGCTCGAGGCCGGGACAGCAAGAGACCCAGTACTTC. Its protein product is CASSSRPGQQETQYF.

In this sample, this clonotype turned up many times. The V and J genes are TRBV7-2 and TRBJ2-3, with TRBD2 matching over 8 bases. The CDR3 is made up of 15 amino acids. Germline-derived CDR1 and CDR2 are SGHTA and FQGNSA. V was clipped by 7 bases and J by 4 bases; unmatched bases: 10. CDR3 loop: CASNNLAGHADTQYF. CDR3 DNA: TGTGCCAGCAACAACCTAGCGGGCCACGCAGATACGCAGTATTTT.

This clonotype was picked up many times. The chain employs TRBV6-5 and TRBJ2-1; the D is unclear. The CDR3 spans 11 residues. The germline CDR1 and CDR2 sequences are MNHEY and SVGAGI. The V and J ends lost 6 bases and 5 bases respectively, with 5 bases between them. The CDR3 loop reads CASRKNNEQFF. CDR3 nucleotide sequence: TGTGCCAGCAGGAAAAACAATGAGCAGTTCTTC.

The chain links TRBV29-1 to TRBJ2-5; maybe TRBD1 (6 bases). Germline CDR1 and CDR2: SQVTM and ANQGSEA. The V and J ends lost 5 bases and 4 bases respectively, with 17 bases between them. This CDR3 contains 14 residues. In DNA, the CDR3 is TGCAGCGTTACCCAAGGGGGATTCGGAGAGACCCAGTACTTC. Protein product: CSVTQGGFGETQYF.

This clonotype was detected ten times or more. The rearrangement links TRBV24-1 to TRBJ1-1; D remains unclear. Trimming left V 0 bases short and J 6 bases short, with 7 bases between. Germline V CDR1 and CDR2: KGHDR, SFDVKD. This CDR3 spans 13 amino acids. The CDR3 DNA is TGTGCCACCAGTGATTTGAATACAGCTGAAGCTTTCTTT. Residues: CATSDLNTAEAFF.

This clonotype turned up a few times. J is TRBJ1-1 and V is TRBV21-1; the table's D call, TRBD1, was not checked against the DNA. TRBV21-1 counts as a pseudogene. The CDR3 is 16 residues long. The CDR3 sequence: CATNTNETGVETEAFF. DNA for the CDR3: TGTGCCACCAATACGAACGAAACAGGGGTAGAGACTGAAGCTTTCTTT.

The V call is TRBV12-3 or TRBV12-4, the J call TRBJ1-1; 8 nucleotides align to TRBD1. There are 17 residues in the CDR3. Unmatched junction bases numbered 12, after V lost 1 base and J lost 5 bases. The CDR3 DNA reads TGTGCCAGCAGTTTAGTCCTTGGCGGACAGGGTTCGACTGAAGCTTTCTTT. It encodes CASSLVLGGQGSTEAFF.

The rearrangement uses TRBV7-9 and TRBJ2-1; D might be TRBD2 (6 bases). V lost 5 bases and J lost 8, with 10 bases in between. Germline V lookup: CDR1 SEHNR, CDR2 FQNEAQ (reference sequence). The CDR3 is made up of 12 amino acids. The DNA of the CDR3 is TGTGCCAGCAGCCTCACTAGCTATGAGCAGTTCTTC. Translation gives CASSLTSYEQFF.

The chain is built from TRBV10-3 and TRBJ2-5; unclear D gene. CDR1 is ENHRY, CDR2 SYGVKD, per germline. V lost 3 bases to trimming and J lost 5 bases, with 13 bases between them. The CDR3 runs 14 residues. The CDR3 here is CAISELQGRETQYF. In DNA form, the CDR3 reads TGTGCCATCAGTGAATTACAAGGACGGGAGACCCAGTACTTC.

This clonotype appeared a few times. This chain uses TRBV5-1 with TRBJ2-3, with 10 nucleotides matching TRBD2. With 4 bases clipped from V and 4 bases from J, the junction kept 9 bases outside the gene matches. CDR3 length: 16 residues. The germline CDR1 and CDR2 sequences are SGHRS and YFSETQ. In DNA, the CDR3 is TGCGCCAGCAGCCCTGTAGCGGGGGGCGTCGCAGATACGCAGTATTTT. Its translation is CASSPVAGGVADTQYF.

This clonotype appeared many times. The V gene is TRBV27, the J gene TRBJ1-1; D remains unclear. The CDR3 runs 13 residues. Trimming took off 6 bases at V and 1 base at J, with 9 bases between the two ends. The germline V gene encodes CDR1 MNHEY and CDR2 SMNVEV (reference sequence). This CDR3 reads CASRTLSNTEAFF. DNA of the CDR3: TGTGCCAGCAGGACCCTTTCGAACACTGAAGCTTTCTTT.

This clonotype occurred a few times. As DNA, the CDR3 is TGTGCCAGCCTAGGACCCGGGGAAATTGTTAATGAGCAGTTCTTC. It codes for CASLGPGEIVNEQFF. The chain joins TRBV11-2 to TRBJ2-1; perhaps TRBD2 as D (5 bases). The V gene lost 8 bases and the J gene lost 7 bases, with 21 bases spanning the gap. Germline assignment: CDR1 SGHAT and CDR2 FQNNGV. This CDR3 has 15 amino acids.

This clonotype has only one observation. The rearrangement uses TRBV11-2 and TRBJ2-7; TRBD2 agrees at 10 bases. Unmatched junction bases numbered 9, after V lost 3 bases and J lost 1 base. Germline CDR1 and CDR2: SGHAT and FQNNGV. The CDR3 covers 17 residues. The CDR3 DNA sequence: TGTGCCAGCAGCTTCCTGAAGACTAGCGGGCCTTCCTACGAGCAGTACTTC. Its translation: CASSFLKTSGPSYEQYF.

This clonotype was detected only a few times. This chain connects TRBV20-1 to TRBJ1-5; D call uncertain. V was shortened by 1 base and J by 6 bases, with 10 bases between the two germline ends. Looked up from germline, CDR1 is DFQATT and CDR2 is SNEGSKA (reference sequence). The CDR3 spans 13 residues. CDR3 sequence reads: CSARVGYSQPQHF. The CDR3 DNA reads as TGCAGTGCTAGAGTAGGGTATAGTCAGCCCCAGCATTTT.

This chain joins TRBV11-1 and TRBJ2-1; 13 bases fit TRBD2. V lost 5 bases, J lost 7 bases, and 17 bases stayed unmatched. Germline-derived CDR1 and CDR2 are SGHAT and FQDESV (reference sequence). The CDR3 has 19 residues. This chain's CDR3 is CASSPRQGLAGSGLNEQFF. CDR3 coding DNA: TGTGCCAGCAGCCCAAGACAGGGACTAGCGGGAAGTGGGTTGAATGAGCAGTTCTTC.

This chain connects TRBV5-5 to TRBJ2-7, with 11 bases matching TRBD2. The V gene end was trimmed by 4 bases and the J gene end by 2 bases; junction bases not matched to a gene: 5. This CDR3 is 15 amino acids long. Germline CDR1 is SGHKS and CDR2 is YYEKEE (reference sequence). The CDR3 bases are TGTGCCAGCAGCGGAACTAGCGGGAGTCCCTACGAGCAGTACTTC. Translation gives CASSGTSGSPYEQYF.

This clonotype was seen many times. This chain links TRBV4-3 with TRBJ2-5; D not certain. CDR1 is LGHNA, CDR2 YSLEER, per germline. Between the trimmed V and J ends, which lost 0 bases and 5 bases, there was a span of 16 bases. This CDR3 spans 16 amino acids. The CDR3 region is CASSQERASYRETQYF. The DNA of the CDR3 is TGCGCCAGCAGCCAAGAACGTGCTTCGTATCGGGAGACCCAGTACTTC.

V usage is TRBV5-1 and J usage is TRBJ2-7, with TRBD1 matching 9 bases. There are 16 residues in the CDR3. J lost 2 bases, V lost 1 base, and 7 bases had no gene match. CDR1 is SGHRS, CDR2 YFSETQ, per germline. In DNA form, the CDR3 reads TGCGCCAGCAGCTTGAAGGGACAGGGAGCACCCTACGAGCAGTACTTC. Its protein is CASSLKGQGAPYEQYF.

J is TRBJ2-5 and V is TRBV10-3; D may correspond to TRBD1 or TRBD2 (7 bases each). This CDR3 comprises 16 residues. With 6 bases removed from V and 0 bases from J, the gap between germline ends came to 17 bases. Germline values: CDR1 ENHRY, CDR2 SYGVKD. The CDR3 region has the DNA TGTGCCATCAGGGCGCGGGGAGGGACAGACCAAGAGACCCAGTACTTC. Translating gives CAIRARGGTDQETQYF.

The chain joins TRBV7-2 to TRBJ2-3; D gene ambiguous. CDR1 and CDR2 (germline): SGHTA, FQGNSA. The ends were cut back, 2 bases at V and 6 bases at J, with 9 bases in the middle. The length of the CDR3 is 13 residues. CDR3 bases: TGTGCCAGCAGCTTATCCCACGCGGATACGCAGTATTTT. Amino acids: CASSLSHADTQYF.

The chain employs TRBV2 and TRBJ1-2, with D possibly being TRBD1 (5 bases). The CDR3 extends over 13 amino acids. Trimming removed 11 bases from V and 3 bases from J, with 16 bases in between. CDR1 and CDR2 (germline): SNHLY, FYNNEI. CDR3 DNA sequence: TGTGCCTACCGCCGGGGGGAAGACTATGGCTACACCTTC. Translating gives CAYRRGEDYGYTF. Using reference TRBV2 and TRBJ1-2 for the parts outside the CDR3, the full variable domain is EPEVTQTPSHQVTQMGQEVILRCVPISNHLYFYWYRQILGQKVEFLVSFYNNEISEKSEIFDDQFSVERPDGSNFTLKIRSTKLEDSAMYFCAYRRGEDYGYTFGSGTRLTVV.

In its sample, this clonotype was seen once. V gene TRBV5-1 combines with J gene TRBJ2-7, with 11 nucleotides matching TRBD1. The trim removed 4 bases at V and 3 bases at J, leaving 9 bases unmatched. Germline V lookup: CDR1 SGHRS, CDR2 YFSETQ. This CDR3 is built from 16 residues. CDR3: CASSQNTGQGGYEQYF. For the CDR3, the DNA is TGCGCCAGCAGCCAGAACACGGGACAGGGGGGCTACGAGCAGTACTTC.

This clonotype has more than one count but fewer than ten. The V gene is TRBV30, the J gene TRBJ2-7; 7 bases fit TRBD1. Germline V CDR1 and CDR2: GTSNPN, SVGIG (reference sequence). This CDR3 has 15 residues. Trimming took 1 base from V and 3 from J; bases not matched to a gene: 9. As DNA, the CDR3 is TGTGCCTGGAGTGGTAAGGCAGGGGGAGACTACGAGCAGTACTTC. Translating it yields CAWSGKAGGDYEQYF.

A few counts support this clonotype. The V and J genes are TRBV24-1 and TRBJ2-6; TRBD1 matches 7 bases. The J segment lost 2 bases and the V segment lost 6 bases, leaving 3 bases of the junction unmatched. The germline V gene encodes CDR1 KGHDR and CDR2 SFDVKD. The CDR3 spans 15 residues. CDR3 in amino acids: CATSQGGTGANVLTF. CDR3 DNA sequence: TGTGCCACCAGTCAAGGGGGCACTGGGGCCAACGTCCTGACTTTC.

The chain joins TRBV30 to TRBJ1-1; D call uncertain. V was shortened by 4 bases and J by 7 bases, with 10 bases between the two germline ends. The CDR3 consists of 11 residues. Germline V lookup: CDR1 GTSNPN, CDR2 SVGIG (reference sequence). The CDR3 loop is CAWTKFLEAFF. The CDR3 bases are TGTGCCTGGACCAAATTTCTTGAAGCTTTCTTT.

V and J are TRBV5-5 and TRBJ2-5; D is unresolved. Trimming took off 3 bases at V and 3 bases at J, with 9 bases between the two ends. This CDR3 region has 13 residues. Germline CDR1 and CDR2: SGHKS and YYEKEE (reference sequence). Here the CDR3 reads CASSWLYEETQYF. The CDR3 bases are TGTGCCAGCAGCTGGCTCTATGAAGAGACCCAGTACTTC.

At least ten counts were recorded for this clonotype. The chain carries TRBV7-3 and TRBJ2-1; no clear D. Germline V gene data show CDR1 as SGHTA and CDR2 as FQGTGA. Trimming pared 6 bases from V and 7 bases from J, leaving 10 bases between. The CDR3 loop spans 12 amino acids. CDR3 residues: CASSLGYNEQFF. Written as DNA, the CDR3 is TGTGCCAGCAGTTTAGGCTATAATGAGCAGTTCTTC.

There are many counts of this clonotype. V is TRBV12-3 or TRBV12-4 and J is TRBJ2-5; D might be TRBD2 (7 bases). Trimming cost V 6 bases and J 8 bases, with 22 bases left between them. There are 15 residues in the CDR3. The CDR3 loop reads CASSETGGAKQTQYF. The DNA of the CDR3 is TGTGCCAGCAGCGAGACGGGGGGCGCGAAACAAACCCAGTACTTC.

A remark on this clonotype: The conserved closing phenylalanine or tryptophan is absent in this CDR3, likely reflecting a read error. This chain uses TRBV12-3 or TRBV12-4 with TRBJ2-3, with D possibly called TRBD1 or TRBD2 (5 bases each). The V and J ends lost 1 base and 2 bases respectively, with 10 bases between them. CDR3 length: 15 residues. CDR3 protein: CASSLVGTNTDTQYS. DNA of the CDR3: TGTGCCAGCAGTTTAGTCGGGACGAACACAGATACGCAGTATTCT.

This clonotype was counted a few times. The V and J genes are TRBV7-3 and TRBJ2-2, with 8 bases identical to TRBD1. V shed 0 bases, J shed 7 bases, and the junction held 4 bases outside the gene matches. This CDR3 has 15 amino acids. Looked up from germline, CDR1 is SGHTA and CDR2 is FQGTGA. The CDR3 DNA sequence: TGTGCCAGCAGCTTAACGACAGGGGCGGACGGGGAGCTGTTTTTT. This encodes CASSLTTGADGELFF.

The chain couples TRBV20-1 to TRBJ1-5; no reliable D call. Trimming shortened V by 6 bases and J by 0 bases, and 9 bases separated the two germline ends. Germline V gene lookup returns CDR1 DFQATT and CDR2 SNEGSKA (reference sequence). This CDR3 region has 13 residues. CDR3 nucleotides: TGCAGTGCCGTAGGGTATAGCAATCAGCCCCAGCATTTT. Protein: CSAVGYSNQPQHF.

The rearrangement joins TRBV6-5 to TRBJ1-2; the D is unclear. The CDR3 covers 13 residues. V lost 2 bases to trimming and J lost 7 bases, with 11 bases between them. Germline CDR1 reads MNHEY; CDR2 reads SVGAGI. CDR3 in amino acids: CASSYPGSGGYTF. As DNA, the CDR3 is TGTGCCAGCAGTTACCCTGGGAGTGGTGGCTACACCTTC.